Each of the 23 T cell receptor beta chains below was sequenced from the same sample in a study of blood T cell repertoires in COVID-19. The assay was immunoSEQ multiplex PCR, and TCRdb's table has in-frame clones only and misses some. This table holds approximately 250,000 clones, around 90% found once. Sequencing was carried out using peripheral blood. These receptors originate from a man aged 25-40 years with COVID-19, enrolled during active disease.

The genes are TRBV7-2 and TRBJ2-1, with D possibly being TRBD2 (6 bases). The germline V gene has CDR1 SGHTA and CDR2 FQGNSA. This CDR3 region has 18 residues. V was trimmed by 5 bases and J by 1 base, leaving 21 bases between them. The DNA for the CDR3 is TGTGCCAGCAGCCGGAAAGGGATAGCGGATTCATCCTACAATGAGCAGTTCTTC. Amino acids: CASSRKGIADSSYNEQFF.

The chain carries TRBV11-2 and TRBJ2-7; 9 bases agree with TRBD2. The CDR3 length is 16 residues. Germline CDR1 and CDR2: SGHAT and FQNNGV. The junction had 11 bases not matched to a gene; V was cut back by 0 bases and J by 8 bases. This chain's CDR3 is CASSLDSLGAGGKQYF. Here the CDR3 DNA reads TGTGCCAGCAGCTTAGATTCGTTAGGAGCGGGGGGAAAGCAGTACTTC.

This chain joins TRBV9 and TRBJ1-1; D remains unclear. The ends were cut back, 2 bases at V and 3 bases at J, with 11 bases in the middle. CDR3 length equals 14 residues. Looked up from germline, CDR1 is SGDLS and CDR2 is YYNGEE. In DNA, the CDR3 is TGTGCCAGCAGCGTCGTGAGCGGGTACACTGAAGCTTTCTTT. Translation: CASSVVSGYTEAFF.

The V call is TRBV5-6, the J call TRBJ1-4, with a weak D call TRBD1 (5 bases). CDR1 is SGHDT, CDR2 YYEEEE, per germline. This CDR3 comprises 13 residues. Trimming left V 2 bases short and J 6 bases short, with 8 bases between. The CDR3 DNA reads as TGTGCCAGCAGCTTCGGGGGGGATGAAAAACTGTTTTTT. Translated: CASSFGGDEKLFF.

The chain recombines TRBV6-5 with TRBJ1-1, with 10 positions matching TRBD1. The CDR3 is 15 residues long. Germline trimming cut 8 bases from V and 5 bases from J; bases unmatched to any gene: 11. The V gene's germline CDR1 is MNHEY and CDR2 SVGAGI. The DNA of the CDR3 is TGTGCCAGCCATCCCCGGACAGGGGGAGAAACTGAAGCTTTCTTT. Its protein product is CASHPRTGGETEAFF.

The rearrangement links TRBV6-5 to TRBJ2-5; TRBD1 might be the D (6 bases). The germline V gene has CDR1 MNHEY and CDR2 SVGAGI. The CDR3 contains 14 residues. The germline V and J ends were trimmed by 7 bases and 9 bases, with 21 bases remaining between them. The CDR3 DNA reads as TGTGCCAGCACGGATCAACAGGGCCCCCGGGCCCAGTACTTC. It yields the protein CASTDQQGPRAQYF.

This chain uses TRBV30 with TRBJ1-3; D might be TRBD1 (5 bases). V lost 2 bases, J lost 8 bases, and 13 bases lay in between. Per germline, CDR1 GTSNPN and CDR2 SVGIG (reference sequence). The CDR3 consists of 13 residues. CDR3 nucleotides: TGTGCCTGGAGTCCAGGAGTGGGGCACACCATATATTTT. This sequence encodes CAWSPGVGHTIYF. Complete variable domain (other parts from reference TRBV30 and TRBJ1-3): SQTIHQWPATLVQPVGSPLSLECTVEGTSNPNLYWYRQAAGRGLQLLFYSVGIGQISSEVPQNLSASRPQDRQFILSSKKLLLSDSGFYLCAWSPGVGHTIYFGEGSWLTVV.

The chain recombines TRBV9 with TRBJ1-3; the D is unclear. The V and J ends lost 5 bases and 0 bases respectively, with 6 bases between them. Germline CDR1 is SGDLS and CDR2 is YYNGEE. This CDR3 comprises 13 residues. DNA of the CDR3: TGTGCCAGCAGGGCCTTCTCTGGAAACACCATATATTTT. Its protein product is CASRAFSGNTIYF.

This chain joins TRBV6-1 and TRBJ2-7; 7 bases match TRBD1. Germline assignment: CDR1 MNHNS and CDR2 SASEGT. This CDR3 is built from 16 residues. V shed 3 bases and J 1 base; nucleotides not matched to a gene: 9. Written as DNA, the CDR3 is TGTGCCAGCAGTGACTTATTCGGGACAGTATCCTACGAGCAGTACTTC. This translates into CASSDLFGTVSYEQYF.

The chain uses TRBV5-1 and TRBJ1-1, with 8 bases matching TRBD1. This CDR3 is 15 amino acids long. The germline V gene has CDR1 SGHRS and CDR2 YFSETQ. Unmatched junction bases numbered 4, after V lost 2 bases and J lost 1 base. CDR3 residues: CASSLRDRKNTEAFF. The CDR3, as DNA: TGCGCCAGCAGCTTACGGGACAGGAAGAACACTGAAGCTTTCTTT.

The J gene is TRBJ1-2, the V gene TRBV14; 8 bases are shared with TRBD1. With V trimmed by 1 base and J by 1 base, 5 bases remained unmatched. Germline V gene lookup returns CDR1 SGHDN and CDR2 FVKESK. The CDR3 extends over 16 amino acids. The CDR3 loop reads CASSQVGTGGNYGYTF. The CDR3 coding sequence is TGTGCCAGCAGCCAAGTCGGTACAGGGGGTAACTATGGCTACACCTTC.

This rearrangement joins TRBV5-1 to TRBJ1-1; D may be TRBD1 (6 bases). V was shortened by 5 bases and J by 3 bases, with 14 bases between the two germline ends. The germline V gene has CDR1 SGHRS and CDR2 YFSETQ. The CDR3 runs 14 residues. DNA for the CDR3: TGCGCCAGCAGGCTAAGACGACAGGACACTGAAGCTTTCTTT. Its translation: CASRLRRQDTEAFF.

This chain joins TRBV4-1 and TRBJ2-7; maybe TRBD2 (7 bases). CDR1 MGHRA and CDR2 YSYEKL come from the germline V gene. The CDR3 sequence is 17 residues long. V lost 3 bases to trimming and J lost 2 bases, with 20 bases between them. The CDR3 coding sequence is TGCGCCAGCAGCCATAGGGGAGGGGGGGGAATGACCTACGAGCAGTACTTC. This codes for CASSHRGGGGMTYEQYF.

Here the CDR3 DNA reads TGCGCCAGCAGCTTAGCCGGAGGGGTAGCCTACGAGCAGTACTTC. As protein: CASSLAGGVAYEQYF. The V and J genes are TRBV5-1 and TRBJ2-7, with D possibly being TRBD2 (6 bases). Trimming took off 2 bases at V and 2 bases at J, with 14 bases between the two ends. Germline values: CDR1 SGHRS, CDR2 YFSETQ. This CDR3 has 15 amino acids.

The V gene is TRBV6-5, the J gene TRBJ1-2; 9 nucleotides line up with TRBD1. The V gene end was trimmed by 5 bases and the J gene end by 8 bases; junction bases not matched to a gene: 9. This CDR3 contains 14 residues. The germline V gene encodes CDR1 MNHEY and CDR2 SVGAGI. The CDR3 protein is CASSKGDRVSGYTF. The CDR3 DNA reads TGTGCCAGCAGTAAGGGGGACAGGGTGAGCGGCTACACCTTC.

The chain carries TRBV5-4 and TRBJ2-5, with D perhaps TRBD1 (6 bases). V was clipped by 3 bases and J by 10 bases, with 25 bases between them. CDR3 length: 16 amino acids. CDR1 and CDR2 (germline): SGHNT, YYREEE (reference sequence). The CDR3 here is CASSSKAATGRLIQYF. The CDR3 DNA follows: TGTGCCAGCAGCTCCAAGGCCGCGACAGGCCGGTTGATCCAGTACTTC.

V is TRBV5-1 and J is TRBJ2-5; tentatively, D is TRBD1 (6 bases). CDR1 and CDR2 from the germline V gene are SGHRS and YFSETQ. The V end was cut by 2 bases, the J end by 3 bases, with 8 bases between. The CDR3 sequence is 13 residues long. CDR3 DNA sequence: TGCGCCAGCAGCTTATCAGGGGAAGAGACCCAGTACTTC. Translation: CASSLSGEETQYF.

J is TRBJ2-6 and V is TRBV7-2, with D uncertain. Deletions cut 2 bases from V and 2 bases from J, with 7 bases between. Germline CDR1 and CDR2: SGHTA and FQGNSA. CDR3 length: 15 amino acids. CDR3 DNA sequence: TGTGCCAGCAGCTTAAGCGAGGCTGGGGCCAACGTCCTGACTTTC. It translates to CASSLSEAGANVLTF.

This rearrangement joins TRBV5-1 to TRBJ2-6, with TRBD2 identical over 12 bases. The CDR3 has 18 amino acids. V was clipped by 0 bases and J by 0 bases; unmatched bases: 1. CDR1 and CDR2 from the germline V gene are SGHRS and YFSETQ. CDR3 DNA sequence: TGCGCCAGCAGCTTGGGGACTAGCGGGGTCTCTGGGGCCAACGTCCTGACTTTC. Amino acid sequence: CASSLGTSGVSGANVLTF.

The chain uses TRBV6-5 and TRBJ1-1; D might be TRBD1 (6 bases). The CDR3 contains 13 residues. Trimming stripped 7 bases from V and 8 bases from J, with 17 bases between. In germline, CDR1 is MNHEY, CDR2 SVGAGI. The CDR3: CASINLRGVEAFF. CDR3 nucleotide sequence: TGTGCCAGCATTAACCTCAGGGGTGTGGAAGCTTTCTTT.

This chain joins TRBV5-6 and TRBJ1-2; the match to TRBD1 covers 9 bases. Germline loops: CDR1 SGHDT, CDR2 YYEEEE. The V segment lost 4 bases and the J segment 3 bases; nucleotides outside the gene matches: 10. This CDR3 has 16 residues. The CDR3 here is CASSSYRGRGDYGYTF. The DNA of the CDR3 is TGTGCCAGCAGCAGCTACAGGGGGCGCGGGGACTATGGCTACACCTTC.

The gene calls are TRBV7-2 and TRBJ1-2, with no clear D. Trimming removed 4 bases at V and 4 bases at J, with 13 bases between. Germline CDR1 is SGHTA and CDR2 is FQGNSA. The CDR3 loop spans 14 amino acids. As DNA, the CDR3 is TGTGCCAGCAGCTCTGAACTTTCGGTCTATGGCTACACCTTC. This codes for CASSSELSVYGYTF.

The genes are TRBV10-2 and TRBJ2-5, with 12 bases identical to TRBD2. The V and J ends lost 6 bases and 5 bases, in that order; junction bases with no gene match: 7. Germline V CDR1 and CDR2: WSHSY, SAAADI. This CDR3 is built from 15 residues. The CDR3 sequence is CASRVLAGGGETQYF. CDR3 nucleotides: TGCGCCAGCAGGGTACTAGCGGGGGGAGGGGAGACCCAGTACTTC.